The 5 T cell receptor beta chains below all came from one sample that was sequenced in a study of cytomegalovirus exposure and HLA in healthy donors. The table came from immunoSEQ multiplex PCR; TCRdb's copy has only in-frame clones and leaves some out. The repertoire has a few hundred thousand clones, around 89% of them found once; the top ten carry approximately 0.34%. Material for sequencing was PBMCs. These receptors were obtained from a woman between 18 and 29 years old in good health and CMV-seronegative.

The CDR3 DNA reads TGTGCCAGCAGTTTCCCTAGCGGGGGGGTAGAGACCCAGTACTTC. Its translation is CASSFPSGGVETQYF. The rearrangement uses TRBV28 and TRBJ2-5; TRBD2 agrees at 12 bases. The CDR3 covers 15 residues. After removal of 3 bases from V and 4 bases from J, the junction contained 3 bases not matched to a gene. The germline V gene encodes CDR1 MDHEN and CDR2 SYDVKM.

CDR3 residues: CASSGTRASYEQYF. CDR3 coding DNA: TGTGCCAGCAGCGGTACGAGGGCCTCCTACGAGCAGTACTTC. The V gene is TRBV7-2, the J gene TRBJ2-7, with D perhaps TRBD2 (5 bases). The CDR3 is made up of 14 amino acids. Trimming removed 5 bases from V and 0 bases from J, with 11 bases in between. Germline V gives CDR1 SGHTA, CDR2 FQGNSA. The entire variable domain, with the rest obtained from reference TRBV7-2 and TRBJ2-7, is as follows: GAGVSQSPSNKVTEKGKDVELRCDPISGHTALYWYRQSLGQGLEFLIYFQGNSAPDKSGLPSDRFSAERTGGSVSTLTIQRTQQEDSAVYLCASSGTRASYEQYFGPGTRLTVT.

This clone was counted only a few times. The V gene is TRBV10-1, the J gene TRBJ1-1; D is possibly TRBD1 (5 bases). Germline V gene sequence: CDR1 WNHNN, CDR2 SYGVQD (reference sequence). The CDR3 loop spans 13 amino acids. V lost 4 bases, J lost 1 base, and 7 bases lay in between. CDR3 amino acids: CASSATGNTEAFF. CDR3 nucleotide sequence: TGCGCCAGCAGTGCTACAGGGAACACTGAAGCTTTCTTT.

This chain joins TRBV9 and TRBJ2-7, with TRBD1 matching over 11 bases. The germline V gene has CDR1 SGDLS and CDR2 YYNGEE. The CDR3 length is 14 residues. Trimming took 4 bases from V and 5 from J; bases not matched to a gene: 5. CDR3 protein: CASSSGQGAHEQYF. CDR3 nucleotide sequence: TGTGCCAGCAGCTCAGGACAGGGGGCCCACGAGCAGTACTTC.

This clone was detected once. The CDR3 DNA reads as TGCGCCAGCAGCTTTTCGCACATGAACACTGAAGCTTTCTTT. Protein sequence: CASSFSHMNTEAFF. V and J are TRBV5-1 and TRBJ1-1, with D uncertain. V was pared by 2 bases and J by 0 bases, with 8 bases between. The CDR3 spans 14 residues. Germline V gene sequence: CDR1 SGHRS, CDR2 YFSETQ.